The 31 T cell receptor beta chains below come from one sample, sequenced in a study of T cell responses to AZD1222 COVID-19 vaccine. Data came from immunoSEQ multiplex PCR; TCRdb stores just in-frame clones and leaves some out. This sample yields around 150,000 clones, of which 92% are seen a single time; roughly 3.3% belongs to the top ten. The material was peripheral blood, obtained 28 days after the second AZD1222 dose. The receptors were sampled from an adult who received the AZD1222 COVID-19 vaccine.

The rearrangement uses TRBV2 and TRBJ2-3; 9 bases agree with TRBD2. Germline CDR1 SNHLY, CDR2 FYNNEI. CDR3 length equals 19 residues. Trimming took 5 bases from V and 0 from J; bases not matched to a gene: 15. The CDR3 spells CASSSLRLAGPSSTDTQYF. For the CDR3, the DNA is TGTGCCAGCAGTTCCTTGAGGCTAGCGGGGCCCTCTAGCACAGATACGCAGTATTTT.

This chain uses TRBV5-3 with TRBJ2-2; D remains ambiguous. TRBV5-3 is classed as an ORF, of uncertain function. V was cut by 6 bases and J by 6 bases, with 9 bases left in between. CDR3 length: 12 residues. CDR3 amino acids: CARTSRPGELFF. CDR3 in DNA: TGTGCCAGAACTTCGCGGCCCGGGGAGCTGTTTTTT.

J is TRBJ1-2 and V is TRBV3-1 (or the pseudogene TRBV3-2); D call uncertain. Germline assignment: CDR1 LGHDT and CDR2 YNNKEL (reference sequence). Trimming removed 4 bases from V and 0 bases from J, with 6 bases in between. CDR3 length: 13 amino acids. CDR3 loop: CASSPGPNYGYTF. The DNA for the CDR3 is TGTGCCAGCAGCCCCGGTCCTAACTATGGCTACACCTTC.

The rearrangement joins TRBV27 to TRBJ1-1, with 10 bases matching TRBD1. Germline lookup yields CDR1 MNHEY and CDR2 SMNVEV (reference sequence). V gave up 5 bases and J gave up 2 bases; unmatched junction bases: 11. The CDR3 is made up of 17 amino acids. The CDR3 DNA is TGTGCCAGCAGTCGGGACCGGGACAGGGGCCTAAACACTGAAGCTTTCTTT. Protein: CASSRDRDRGLNTEAFF.

This sequence joins TRBV19 and TRBJ2-1, with TRBD2 identical over 7 bases. The CDR3 contains 16 residues. The germline V gene encodes CDR1 LNHDA and CDR2 SQIVND (reference sequence). V shed 6 bases and J 2 bases; nucleotides not matched to a gene: 10. CDR3 nucleotide sequence: TGTGCCAGTAGGGGGGGGGAGGCCTACCCCTACAATGAGCAGTTCTTC. This codes for CASRGGEAYPYNEQFF. Filled out from reference TRBV19 and TRBJ2-1, the complete variable domain reads DGGITQSPKYLFRKEGQNVTLSCEQNLNHDAMYWYRQDPGQGLRLIYYSQIVNDFQKGDIAEGYSVSREKKESFPLTVTSAQKNPTAFYLCASRGGEAYPYNEQFFGPGTRLTVL.

The V gene is TRBV11-3, the J gene TRBJ1-2; D is undetermined. Trimming pared 0 bases from V and 4 bases from J, leaving 18 bases between. The length of the CDR3 is 17 residues. CDR1 and CDR2 (germline): SGHNT, YENEEA. The CDR3 nucleotides read TGTGCCAGCAGCTTAGATTGGCAAGGAGGGAGAGGCTATGGCTACACCTTC. Translating gives CASSLDWQGGRGYGYTF.

This chain uses TRBV28 with TRBJ2-1; TRBD1 matches at 7 bases. Unmatched junction bases numbered 19, after V lost 2 bases and J lost 0 bases. The germline gives CDR1 MDHEN, CDR2 SYDVKM. The CDR3 has 21 residues. The CDR3 sequence is CASSLLSTGTHLLSSYNEQFF. DNA for the CDR3: TGTGCCAGCAGTTTACTCTCGACAGGGACACACCTCCTCAGCTCCTACAATGAGCAGTTCTTC.

This sequence joins TRBV19 and TRBJ1-1, with 10 bases aligning to TRBD1. The length of the CDR3 is 15 residues. The V segment lost 6 bases and the J segment 3 bases; nucleotides outside the gene matches: 7. Germline CDR1 and CDR2: LNHDA and SQIVND (reference sequence). The DNA for the CDR3 is TGTGCCAGTAGCCCGGACAGGGGGTCGTACACTGAAGCTTTCTTT. Translating gives CASSPDRGSYTEAFF.

V is TRBV28 and J is TRBJ2-7; 9 nucleotides match TRBD2. The CDR3 length is 16 residues. V was clipped by 3 bases and J by 5 bases; unmatched bases: 11. The V gene's germline CDR1 is MDHEN and CDR2 SYDVKM. The CDR3 nucleotides read TGTGCCAGCAGTTTCTCTTTCGGTCTAGCGGGACACGAGCAGTACTTC. This sequence encodes CASSFSFGLAGHEQYF.

The rearrangement joins TRBV6-5 to TRBJ2-7, with 7 bases aligning to TRBD2. Germline V gene lookup returns CDR1 MNHEY and CDR2 SVGAGI. This CDR3 region has 15 residues. V dropped 6 bases and J dropped 1; count of bases not matched to a gene: 9. DNA for the CDR3: TGTGCCAGCAGGAAAACCGGGGGGACTTCCTACGAGCAGTACTTC. This gives the protein CASRKTGGTSYEQYF.

This rearrangement joins TRBV5-1 to TRBJ2-3; no reliable D call. Trimming stripped 1 base from V and 1 base from J, with 7 bases between. The CDR3 has 14 residues. The V gene's germline CDR1 is SGHRS and CDR2 YFSETQ. The CDR3 DNA sequence: TGCGCCAGCAGCTTGAGTTACGGCACAGATACGCAGTATTTT. This translates into CASSLSYGTDTQYF.

The chain links TRBV6-2 or TRBV6-3 to TRBJ1-5; a weak D match, TRBD1 (6 bases). The CDR3 is made up of 15 amino acids. Germline V gene data show CDR1 as MNHEY and CDR2 as SVGEGT. V lost 6 bases, J lost 11 bases, and 23 bases lay in between. CDR3 amino acids: CASSRGGAEIIAQHF. CDR3 in DNA: TGTGCCAGCAGCCGAGGGGGGGCAGAAATTATCGCCCAGCATTTT.

The CDR3 nucleotides read TGTGCCAGTAGCCCCCCTCGACATTTCAATCAGCCCCAGCATTTT. This codes for CASSPPRHFNQPQHF. The V and J genes are TRBV19 and TRBJ1-5; D gene ambiguous. The CDR3 totals 15 residues. V lost 6 bases to trimming and J lost 3 bases, with 15 bases between them. Germline V CDR1 and CDR2: LNHDA, SQIVND (reference sequence). The entire variable domain, with the rest obtained from reference TRBV19 and TRBJ1-5, is as follows: DGGITQSPKYLFRKEGQNVTLSCEQNLNHDAMYWYRQDPGQGLRLIYYSQIVNDFQKGDIAEGYSVSREKKESFPLTVTSAQKNPTAFYLCASSPPRHFNQPQHFGDGTRLSIL.

The chain employs TRBV6-6 and TRBJ2-7; TRBD2 matches 12 bases. Looked up from germline, CDR1 is MNHNY and CDR2 is SVGAGI (reference sequence). V lost 2 bases and J lost 7; bases outside the gene matches: 9. CDR3 length: 16 amino acids. CDR3 region: CASSYPRTSGTGEQYF. Here the CDR3 DNA reads TGTGCCAGCAGTTACCCAAGGACTAGCGGGACGGGGGAGCAGTACTTC.

This clone was seen a single time. The chain links TRBV28 to TRBJ1-1; no definite D call. V was pared by 1 base and J by 4 bases, with 4 bases between. There are 12 residues in the CDR3. Germline V lookup: CDR1 MDHEN, CDR2 SYDVKM. Here the CDR3 DNA reads TGTGCCAGCAGTTTATCAGGCACTGAAGCTTTCTTT. This translates into CASSLSGTEAFF.

V gene TRBV20-1 combines with J gene TRBJ2-2; either TRBD1 or TRBD2 may supply D (5 bases each). This CDR3 is 17 amino acids long. V lost 3 bases, J lost 6 bases, and 23 bases lay in between. Germline loops: CDR1 DFQATT, CDR2 SNEGSKA (reference sequence). The CDR3 coding sequence is TGCAGTGCTAGTTCGGGAAGTTGGGGCGTGGAGGCCGGGGAGCTGTTTTTT. It yields the protein CSASSGSWGVEAGELFF.

Only one count was recorded for this clone. The gene calls are TRBV14 and TRBJ1-1; D ambiguous. From germline, CDR1 is SGHDN and CDR2 FVKESK. The CDR3 totals 15 residues. The V end was cut by 1 base, the J end by 1 base, with 10 bases between. CDR3 protein: CASSQGVNGNTEAFF. The CDR3 DNA is TGTGCCAGCAGCCAAGGGGTGAACGGGAACACTGAAGCTTTCTTT.

The genes are TRBV30 and TRBJ2-7; D might be TRBD1 or TRBD2, each matching 5 bases. V was trimmed by 3 bases and J by 2 bases, leaving 14 bases between them. The CDR3 spans 14 residues. CDR1 and CDR2 from the germline V gene are GTSNPN and SVGIG (reference sequence). In DNA, the CDR3 is TGTGCCTGGAGCACCGGGACGGGGACCTACGAGCAGTACTTC. It yields the protein CAWSTGTGTYEQYF.

This chain joins TRBV5-4 and TRBJ2-3; 9 positions agree with TRBD2. V shed 3 bases and J 4 bases; nucleotides not matched to a gene: 9. There are 16 residues in the CDR3. CDR1 is SGHNT and CDR2 is YYREEE in the germline V gene (reference sequence). Written as DNA, the CDR3 is TGTGCCAGCAGCTCAGCTAGCGGGACCATATCAGATACGCAGTATTTT. Protein: CASSSASGTISDTQYF.

The chain uses TRBV7-9 and TRBJ1-2, with no clear D. Trimming stripped 1 base from V and 7 bases from J, with 10 bases between. This CDR3 is built from 13 residues. Germline assignment: CDR1 SEHNR and CDR2 FQNEAQ (reference sequence). CDR3 amino acids: CASSLVFYGGYTF. The DNA of the CDR3 is TGTGCCAGCAGCTTAGTATTTTACGGTGGCTACACCTTC.

The chain carries TRBV18 and TRBJ2-3; possibly TRBD1 or TRBD2 for D (5 bases each). CDR3 length: 15 amino acids. V was shortened by 4 bases and J by 1 base, with 12 bases between the two germline ends. From germline, CDR1 is KGHSH and CDR2 LQKENI. The CDR3 bases are TGTGCCAGCTCACTCGGGACGGACCGCACAGATACGCAGTATTTT. It codes for CASSLGTDRTDTQYF.

The chain uses TRBV19 and TRBJ1-2; D ambiguous. This CDR3 spans 14 amino acids. Between the trimmed V and J ends, which lost 3 bases and 4 bases, there was a span of 12 bases. Germline V gene lookup returns CDR1 LNHDA and CDR2 SQIVND (reference sequence). The CDR3 region is CASSIPGDGYGYTF. As DNA, the CDR3 is TGTGCCAGTAGTATTCCCGGGGATGGCTATGGCTACACCTTC.

The chain joins TRBV19 to TRBJ2-3, with TRBD2 identical over 10 bases. The CDR3 runs to 15 residues. Per germline, CDR1 LNHDA and CDR2 SQIVND (reference sequence). Germline trimming cut 3 bases from V and 4 bases from J; bases unmatched to any gene: 4. CDR3 nucleotides: TGTGCCAGTAGTATGTTACTAGCGGGATCAGATACGCAGTATTTT. It yields the protein CASSMLLAGSDTQYF.

For the CDR3, the DNA is TGTGCCAGCTCACCACAGGGGGGGTTCCGTGCAGGATTCAACACTGAAGCTTTCTTT. This gives the protein CASSPQGGFRAGFNTEAFF. V is TRBV18 and J is TRBJ1-1, with TRBD1 as a possible D gene (6 bases). Per the germline V gene, CDR1 is KGHSH and CDR2 is LQKENI. V was cut by 1 base and J by 2 bases, with 23 bases left in between. The CDR3 extends over 19 amino acids.

The chain joins TRBV6-5 to TRBJ2-3; D unresolved. Germline V gives CDR1 MNHEY, CDR2 SVGAGI. This CDR3 comprises 13 residues. Trimming cost V 6 bases and J 4 bases, with 11 bases left between them. The CDR3 bases are TGTGCCAGCAGCCCCCTCCCCCCAGATACGCAGTATTTT. Translation gives CASSPLPPDTQYF.

This chain connects TRBV2 to TRBJ2-5; 8 positions agree with TRBD1. Germline CDR1 and CDR2: SNHLY and FYNNEI. The V and J ends lost 5 bases and 2 bases, in that order; junction bases with no gene match: 7. The CDR3 has 15 residues. The CDR3 sequence is CASSWNRDRQETQYF. The DNA for the CDR3 is TGTGCCAGCAGTTGGAACCGGGACAGGCAAGAGACCCAGTACTTC.

The chain is built from TRBV27 and TRBJ2-1, with D unclear. V was cut by 3 bases and J by 3 bases, with 6 bases left in between. CDR1 and CDR2 (germline): MNHEY, SMNVEV (reference sequence). This CDR3 is 13 amino acids long. This CDR3 reads CASSLGSYNEQFF. The DNA of the CDR3 is TGTGCCAGCAGTTTGGGAAGCTACAATGAGCAGTTCTTC.

The chain is built from TRBV2 and TRBJ2-7, with 9 bases identical to TRBD2. The CDR3 consists of 12 residues. Germline CDR1 is SNHLY and CDR2 is FYNNEI. V trimming: 7 bases; J trimming: 7 bases; junction bases outside the gene matches: 5. The CDR3 sequence is CASIRSGREQYF. As DNA, the CDR3 is TGTGCCAGCATTAGGAGCGGGAGGGAGCAGTACTTC.

This clone appeared a single time. The chain has TRBV5-1 and TRBJ1-2; D is perhaps TRBD1 (5 bases). Germline CDR1 SGHRS, CDR2 YFSETQ. The V gene lost 0 bases and the J gene lost 0 bases, with 6 bases spanning the gap. The CDR3 runs to 14 residues. Written as DNA, the CDR3 is TGCGCCAGCAGCTTGGAGACAGCTAACTATGGCTACACCTTC. It translates to CASSLETANYGYTF.

The CDR3 coding sequence is TGTGCCAGTAGTATAGGGGTAAATGGTCAGCCCCAGCATTTT. It encodes CASSIGVNGQPQHF. This chain uses TRBV19 with TRBJ1-5; no definite D call. The CDR3 is 14 residues long. Trimming removed 1 base at V and 6 bases at J, with 10 bases between. Looked up from germline, CDR1 is LNHDA and CDR2 is SQIVND (reference sequence).

V usage is TRBV11-3 and J usage is TRBJ2-7, with TRBD2 matching 7 bases. The CDR3 is made up of 15 amino acids. Germline values: CDR1 SGHNT, CDR2 YENEEA. V lost 5 bases and J lost 2; bases outside the gene matches: 9. The CDR3 region is CASSLADSGPYEQYF. For the CDR3, the DNA is TGTGCCAGCAGCCTAGCGGACTCCGGGCCCTACGAGCAGTACTTC.